These 23 T cell receptor beta chains came from one sample sequenced in a study of T cell responses to AZD1222 COVID-19 vaccine. The data were produced by immunoSEQ multiplex PCR, yet TCRdb's version contains in-frame clones alone and is incomplete. This table has around 100,000 clones, 75% to 95% appearing once. Specimen: peripheral blood, collected on day 0 of AZD1222 vaccination. The receptor source for this set is an adult in good health.

The chain recombines TRBV6-5 with TRBJ2-7, with TRBD1 as a possible D gene (6 bases). The CDR3 totals 15 residues. V dropped 6 bases and J dropped 4 bases, with 19 bases sitting between them. Germline V gene data show CDR1 as MNHEY and CDR2 as SVGAGI. As DNA, the CDR3 is TGTGCCAGCAGGAATATAGGGACATTGGGGTACGAGCAGTACTTC. The encoded protein is CASRNIGTLGYEQYF.

J is TRBJ1-1 and V is TRBV5-1, with 7 bases that match TRBD1. This CDR3 region has 16 residues. V shed 0 bases and J 0 bases; nucleotides not matched to a gene: 5. Per the germline V gene, CDR1 is SGHRS and CDR2 is YFSETQ. CDR3 DNA: TGCGCCAGCAGCTTGGAGGGGGGACAGCTGAACACTGAAGCTTTCTTT. Its protein is CASSLEGGQLNTEAFF.

This sequence joins TRBV11-2 and TRBJ1-4; tentative D call: TRBD1 (6 bases). The CDR3 loop spans 17 amino acids. Looked up from germline, CDR1 is SGHAT and CDR2 is FQNNGV. The ends were cut back, 3 bases at V and 0 bases at J, with 14 bases in the middle. The CDR3 DNA follows: TGTGCCAGCAGCTTCACCGGGACAAGCGCAACTAATGAAAAACTGTTTTTT. It specifies CASSFTGTSATNEKLFF.

This rearrangement joins TRBV7-6 to TRBJ2-5; no reliable D call. Trimming cost V 3 bases and J 9 bases, with 14 bases left between them. This CDR3 is built from 13 residues. The germline V gene encodes CDR1 SGHVS and CDR2 FNYEAQ. The CDR3 here is CASSLATSRAQYF. The DNA for the CDR3 is TGTGCCAGCAGCTTGGCTACCAGTCGGGCCCAGTACTTC.

This clone was seen once. V is TRBV2 and J is TRBJ1-4; a possible D gene is TRBD1 (6 bases). Trimming removed 6 bases at V and 2 bases at J, with 13 bases between. This CDR3 comprises 15 residues. Germline V gene lookup returns CDR1 SNHLY and CDR2 FYNNEI. The CDR3 DNA follows: TGTGCCAGCAGAGAACAGGGTACCACTAATGAAAAACTGTTTTTT. Its protein product is CASREQGTTNEKLFF.

The J gene is TRBJ2-6, the V gene TRBV19, with 7 bases fitting TRBD1. V lost 5 bases and J lost 3; bases outside the gene matches: 1. The CDR3 is 14 amino acids. CDR1 and CDR2 (germline): LNHDA, SQIVND (reference sequence). Written as DNA, the CDR3 is TGTGCCAGTAGTCAGGGGGTTGGGGCCAACGTCCTGACTTTC. Its protein product is CASSQGVGANVLTF.

V and J are TRBV2 and TRBJ2-7, with a tentative D call TRBD1 (6 bases). From germline, CDR1 is SNHLY and CDR2 FYNNEI. V was clipped by 7 bases and J by 1 base, with 17 bases between them. The CDR3 runs to 15 residues. CDR3 nucleotides: TGTGCCAGCACCACGACAGGTCTGCGGTCCTACGAGCAGTACTTC. As protein: CASTTTGLRSYEQYF.

The chain recombines TRBV6-2 or TRBV6-3 with TRBJ2-7; D is uncertain. The length of the CDR3 is 14 residues. Per the germline V gene, CDR1 is MNHEY and CDR2 is SVGEGT. Trimming cost V 2 bases and J 5 bases, with 13 bases left between them. The CDR3 protein is CASSYGNSFDEQYF. For the CDR3, the DNA is TGTGCCAGCAGTTACGGAAACAGCTTTGACGAGCAGTACTTC.

The V call is TRBV15, the J call TRBJ2-2, with 7 bases lining up with TRBD2. The CDR3 has 21 residues. After removal of 4 bases from V and 2 bases from J, the junction contained 22 bases not matched to a gene. The germline V gene has CDR1 LNHNV and CDR2 YYDKDF (reference sequence). Here the CDR3 DNA reads TGTGCCACCAGCACTATTTTACTTGGGCGAACGGGAGGACCTAACACCGGGGAGCTGTTTTTT. Its protein is CATSTILLGRTGGPNTGELFF.

This chain's CDR3 is CASSLESGRGPGELFF. For the CDR3, the DNA is TGTGCCAGCAGCTTAGAGTCGGGGAGGGGTCCCGGGGAGCTGTTTTTT. The J gene is TRBJ2-2, the V gene TRBV7-2, with TRBD2 matching over 7 bases. The CDR3 totals 16 residues. CDR1 is SGHTA and CDR2 is FQGNSA in the germline V gene. J gave up 6 bases and V 1 base, and 8 bases lay outside the gene matches.

This chain joins TRBV5-1 and TRBJ2-7; 8 bases line up with TRBD2. This CDR3 region has 16 residues. Germline values: CDR1 SGHRS, CDR2 YFSETQ. V dropped 1 base and J dropped 6; count of bases not matched to a gene: 12. For the CDR3, the DNA is TGCGCCAGCAGCTTGATGTCCGCGACTAGCGAGGGCGAGCAGTACTTC. Protein: CASSLMSATSEGEQYF.

The V and J genes are TRBV5-6 and TRBJ1-1; perhaps TRBD1 as D (5 bases). V was trimmed by 5 bases and J by 2 bases, leaving 13 bases between them. CDR1 SGHDT and CDR2 YYEEEE come from the germline V gene. The CDR3 sequence is 14 residues long. The CDR3 sequence: CASRTGTANTEAFF. DNA of the CDR3: TGTGCCAGCAGGACCGGGACGGCTAACACTGAAGCTTTCTTT. Using reference TRBV5-6 and TRBJ1-1 for the parts outside the CDR3, the full variable domain is DAGVTQSPTHLIKTRGQQVTLRCSPKSGHDTVSWYQQALGQGPQFIFQYYEEEERQRGNFPDRFSGHQFPNYSSELNVNALLLGDSALYLCASRTGTANTEAFFGQGTRLTVV.

V is TRBV7-2 and J is TRBJ2-5; D unclear. Between the trimmed V and J ends, which lost 0 bases and 1 base, there was a span of 6 bases. The CDR3 is 14 residues long. The germline V gene encodes CDR1 SGHTA and CDR2 FQGNSA. Here the CDR3 DNA reads TGTGCCAGCAGCTTAGCGGAACTCCAAGAGACCCAGTACTTC. It encodes CASSLAELQETQYF.

The gene calls are TRBV7-6 and TRBJ2-2, with D tentatively TRBD2 (5 bases). The germline V and J ends were trimmed by 5 bases and 4 bases, with 11 bases remaining between them. CDR1 and CDR2 from the germline V gene are SGHVS and FNYEAQ. CDR3 length equals 14 residues. As DNA, the CDR3 is TGTGCCAGCAGCCCGGGCCTAGCCACCGGGGAGCTGTTTTTT. It translates to CASSPGLATGELFF.

The chain joins TRBV18 to TRBJ2-6; 7 nucleotides line up with TRBD1. The CDR3 runs 18 residues. The V segment lost 3 bases and the J segment 3 bases; nucleotides outside the gene matches: 11. Germline CDR1 reads KGHSH; CDR2 reads LQKENI. The CDR3 DNA reads as TGTGCCAGCTCACCGAGAAGACAGGGAGATTTTGGGGCCAACGTCCTGACTTTC. It yields the protein CASSPRRQGDFGANVLTF.

This sequence joins TRBV25-1 and TRBJ1-5, with TRBD1 as a possible D gene (5 bases). The V end lost 2 bases, the J end lost 7 bases, and 9 bases lay between the germline ends. CDR1 is MGHDK, CDR2 SYGVNS, per germline. The CDR3 covers 13 residues. The CDR3 here is CASSEGGIQPQHF. CDR3 nucleotide sequence: TGTGCCAGCAGTGAAGGGGGTATCCAGCCCCAGCATTTT.

The gene calls are TRBV3-1 (or the pseudogene TRBV3-2) and TRBJ1-3; D is unclear. The CDR3 is 13 residues long. CDR1 is LGHDT and CDR2 is YNNKEL in the germline V gene (reference sequence). Trimming shortened V by 0 bases and J by 7 bases, and 7 bases separated the two germline ends. Here the CDR3 reads CASSQDLGNTIYF. DNA of the CDR3: TGTGCCAGCAGCCAAGATTTGGGGAACACCATATATTTT.

The chain joins TRBV27 to TRBJ1-1; D is unclear. The CDR3 contains 12 residues. The V and J ends lost 6 bases and 3 bases respectively, with 8 bases between them. Germline V lookup: CDR1 MNHEY, CDR2 SMNVEV (reference sequence). CDR3 nucleotide sequence: TGTGCCAGCAGCACATGGGACACTGAAGCTTTCTTT. This translates into CASSTWDTEAFF.

This chain uses TRBV7-2 with TRBJ2-7; D is ambiguous. The germline V gene encodes CDR1 SGHTA and CDR2 FQGNSA. The CDR3 spans 14 residues. V was shortened by 5 bases and J by 3 bases, with 14 bases between the two germline ends. CDR3 region: CASSASRASYEQYF. The CDR3 coding sequence is TGTGCCAGCAGCGCGAGTCGGGCGAGCTACGAGCAGTACTTC.

The rearrangement joins TRBV27 to TRBJ1-5; no definite D call. The V end lost 5 bases, the J end lost 0 bases, and 5 bases lay between the germline ends. Germline assignment: CDR1 MNHEY and CDR2 SMNVEV (reference sequence). The CDR3 runs to 13 residues. CDR3 nucleotides: TGTGCCAGCAGTATAAATAGCAATCAGCCCCAGCATTTT. Translated, it gives CASSINSNQPQHF.

V gene TRBV30 combines with J gene TRBJ1-3; D is possibly TRBD1 (5 bases). Trimming cost V 5 bases and J 2 bases, with 10 bases left between them. The CDR3 spans 13 residues. From germline, CDR1 is GTSNPN and CDR2 SVGIG (reference sequence). CDR3 sequence: CAWVGTAGNTIYF. DNA of the CDR3: TGTGCCTGGGTGGGGACCGCTGGAAACACCATATATTTT.

The CDR3 loop reads CASSFCRGREHYGYTF. The CDR3 coding sequence is TGTGCCAGCAGCTTTTGCCGAGGCAGGGAACACTATGGCTACACCTTC. The genes are TRBV11-3 and TRBJ1-2, with D tentatively TRBD1 (5 bases). The V end lost 3 bases, the J end lost 3 bases, and 17 bases lay between the germline ends. CDR3 length equals 16 residues. The germline V gene has CDR1 SGHNT and CDR2 YENEEA.

This clone was recorded only once. The V and J genes are TRBV19 and TRBJ2-6, with 7 positions matching TRBD1. This CDR3 spans 15 amino acids. The germline V gene has CDR1 LNHDA and CDR2 SQIVND (reference sequence). V was pared by 4 bases and J by 4 bases, with 4 bases of the junction left unmatched. CDR3 amino acids: CASSTRGPGANVLTF. DNA of the CDR3: TGTGCCAGTAGTACTAGGGGGCCCGGGGCCAACGTCCTGACTTTC.